This T cell receptor (beta chain) was documented in a study of blood T cell repertoires in COVID-19. TCRdb's table, derived via immunoSEQ multiplex PCR, lists solely in-frame clones and lacks some. The table shows about 220,000 clones, with approximately 84% occurring only once. Germline-derived CDR1 and CDR2 are SGDLS and YYNGEE. The length of the CDR3 is 17 residues. Deletions cut 2 bases from V and 0 bases from J, with 15 bases between. The chain is built from TRBV9 and TRBJ2-1; D may be TRBD1 (5 bases). What was sequenced was peripheral blood. The TCR was taken from an older woman with acute or convalescent COVID-19. The CDR3 loop reads CASSVAPRGSSYNEQFF. The CDR3 DNA reads TGTGCCAGCAGCGTTGCTCCAAGGGGTAGCTCCTACAATGAGCAGTTCTTC.